The TCR beta chain described here comes from a study of T cell changes during pregnancy in multiple sclerosis. On this clone: At one end, the junction sequence differs from germline, possibly due to a read error.

The germline gives CDR1 SSHAT, CDR2 FNYEAQ (reference sequence). This CDR3 contains 13 residues. The data were produced by immunoSEQ multiplex PCR, yet TCRdb's version contains in-frame clones alone and is incomplete. The sample holds around 41,000 clones, around nine tenths seen once. The clonotype comes from a female donor in good health, enrolled as a control in a pregnancy study. The specimen was CD4+ T cells from peripheral blood mononuclear cells, collected in the third trimester of pregnancy. This chain connects TRBV7-7 to TRBJ2-2; D remains unclear. CDR3 in DNA: TGTGCTAGCAGCTTCTCCCCCACCGGGGAGCTGTTTTTT. As protein: CASSFSPTGELFF.